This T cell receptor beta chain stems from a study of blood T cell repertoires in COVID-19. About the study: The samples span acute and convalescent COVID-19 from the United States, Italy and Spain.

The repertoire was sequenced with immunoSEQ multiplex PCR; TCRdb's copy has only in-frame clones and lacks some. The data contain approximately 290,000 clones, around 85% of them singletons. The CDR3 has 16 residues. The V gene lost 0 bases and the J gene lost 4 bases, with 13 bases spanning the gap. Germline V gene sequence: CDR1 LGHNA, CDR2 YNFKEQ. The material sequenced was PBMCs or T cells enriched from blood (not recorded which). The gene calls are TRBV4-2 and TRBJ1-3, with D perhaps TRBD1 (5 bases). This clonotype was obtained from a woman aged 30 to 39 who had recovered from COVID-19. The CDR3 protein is CASSQEGGSGGNTIYF. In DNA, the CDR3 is TGTGCCAGCAGCCAAGAGGGGGGATCGGGGGGAAACACCATATATTTT.